Listed here are 11 T cell receptor beta chains from one sample, sequenced in a study of blood T cell repertoires in COVID-19. The assay was immunoSEQ multiplex PCR, and TCRdb's table has in-frame clones only and misses some. The sample yields 300,000 or so clones, about 93% seen once. The sequenced material came from PBMCs or T cells enriched from blood (not recorded which). The receptor set was obtained from a woman between 25 and 40 years old who had recovered from COVID-19.

V and J are TRBV5-1 and TRBJ2-1; 12 bases match TRBD2. The ends lost 0 bases at V and 6 bases at J; junction bases unmatched: 1. The CDR3 runs to 15 residues. The germline CDR1 and CDR2 sequences are SGHRS and YFSETQ. This CDR3 is CASSLVTSGSNEQFF. CDR3 nucleotide sequence: TGCGCCAGCAGCTTGGTGACTAGCGGGAGCAATGAGCAGTTCTTC.

This rearrangement joins TRBV28 to TRBJ2-3, with 7 nucleotides matching TRBD1. Germline values: CDR1 MDHEN, CDR2 SYDVKM. V lost 1 base, J lost 2 bases, and 6 bases stayed unmatched. The CDR3 spans 16 residues. The CDR3 protein is CASSLSGTGVTDTQYF. The CDR3 DNA reads TGTGCCAGCAGTTTATCAGGAACAGGGGTCACAGATACGCAGTATTTT. Combining the CDR3 with reference TRBV28 and TRBJ2-3 gives the whole variable domain DVKVTQSSRYLVKRTGEKVFLECVQDMDHENMFWYRQDPGLGLRLIYFSYDVKMKEKGDIPEGYSVSREKKERFSLILESASTNQTSMYLCASSLSGTGVTDTQYFGPGTRLTVL.

The CDR3 region is CASSPLYRQGNSPLHF. In DNA, the CDR3 is TGTGCCAGCAGCCCTCTCTATCGACAGGGGAATTCACCCCTCCACTTT. This chain joins TRBV5-5 and TRBJ1-6; TRBD1 aligns across 8 bases. Trimming cost V 4 bases and J 7 bases; bases outside gene matches: 10. The germline gives CDR1 SGHKS, CDR2 YYEKEE (reference sequence). The length of the CDR3 is 16 residues.

The CDR3 here is CATVSQGGDEKLFF. Here the CDR3 DNA reads TGTGCCACAGTCTCCCAGGGGGGAGATGAAAAACTGTTTTTT. The rearrangement joins TRBV19 to TRBJ1-4; TRBD1 matches 7 bases. The CDR3 extends over 14 amino acids. Germline V gene data show CDR1 as LNHDA and CDR2 as SQIVND (reference sequence). The ends lost 10 bases at V and 6 bases at J; junction bases unmatched: 11.

The rearrangement links TRBV7-9 to TRBJ2-5, with D maybe TRBD1 (7 bases). Deletions cut 5 bases from V and 7 bases from J, with 11 bases between. The CDR3 sequence is 12 residues long. Germline-derived CDR1 and CDR2 are SEHNR and FQNEAQ (reference sequence). CDR3 DNA sequence: TGTGCCAGCAGCGGTCAGGGGGGGACCCAGTACTTC. It encodes CASSGQGGTQYF. Using reference TRBV7-9 and TRBJ2-5 for the parts outside the CDR3, the full variable domain is DTGVSQNPRHKITKRGQNVTFRCDPISEHNRLYWYRQTLGQGPEFLTYFQNEAQLEKSRLLSDRFSAERPKGSFSTLEIQRTEQGDSAMYLCASSGQGGTQYFGPGTRLLVL.

V gene TRBV5-1 combines with J gene TRBJ2-1, with a tentative D call TRBD1 (6 bases). CDR1 and CDR2 (germline): SGHRS, YFSETQ. The CDR3 length is 12 residues. Trimming stripped 4 bases from V and 7 bases from J, with 9 bases between. CDR3 sequence (DNA): TGCGCCAGCAGCGCTACAGGGAATGAGCAGTTCTTC. Protein product: CASSATGNEQFF.

This rearrangement joins TRBV28 to TRBJ2-7, with D unresolved. Germline V gene sequence: CDR1 MDHEN, CDR2 SYDVKM. This CDR3 contains 14 residues. V gave up 4 bases and J gave up 2 bases, with 12 bases separating them. The CDR3 nucleotides read TGTGCCAGCAGTTCATTAGCTGATCCCTACGAGCAGTACTTC. Translated: CASSSLADPYEQYF.

V usage is TRBV4-3 and J usage is TRBJ2-1; TRBD2 is a possible D gene (5 bases). The V end was cut by 3 bases, the J end by 6 bases, with 12 bases between. The germline V gene encodes CDR1 LGHNA and CDR2 YSLEER. This CDR3 is 14 amino acids long. The CDR3 here is CASSHVGGGNEQFF. Written as DNA, the CDR3 is TGCGCCAGCAGCCACGTAGGAGGAGGCAATGAGCAGTTCTTC.

This clone was seen just once. The gene calls are TRBV5-5 and TRBJ2-7; 7 bases are shared with TRBD2. The CDR3 consists of 16 residues. V lost 1 base and J lost 2; bases outside the gene matches: 9. The germline gives CDR1 SGHKS, CDR2 YYEKEE (reference sequence). CDR3 sequence (DNA): TGTGCCAGCAGCTTGCTTGCGGGAGATGCTCCCTACGAGCAGTACTTC. This translates into CASSLLAGDAPYEQYF.

The chain couples TRBV5-4 to TRBJ2-7; D is undetermined. This CDR3 has 15 amino acids. V dropped 4 bases and J dropped 6 bases, with 20 bases sitting between them. CDR1 SGHNT and CDR2 YYREEE come from the germline V gene (reference sequence). CDR3 residues: CASSPTRPHPGEQYF. The CDR3 nucleotides read TGTGCCAGCAGCCCCACCCGGCCCCACCCGGGCGAGCAGTACTTC.

This clone has only a few counts. V gene TRBV19 combines with J gene TRBJ1-1, with unresolved D. CDR1 and CDR2 (germline): LNHDA, SQIVND (reference sequence). V dropped 5 bases and J dropped 8 bases, with 18 bases sitting between them. The CDR3 spans 14 residues. The CDR3 DNA reads as TGTGCCAGTAGTTTGACTATCGGTGCAGCCGAAGCTTTCTTT. The encoded protein is CASSLTIGAAEAFF.